This T cell receptor beta chain emerged from a study of cytomegalovirus exposure and HLA in healthy donors (dated 2017 in TCRdb). In the study overall: The roughly 650 repertoires of the first cohort and the roughly 120 validation repertoires were produced on the same platform, according to a later analysis. Along with the roughly 670-subject first cohort, a separate validation cohort of over 90 different subjects was used. To predict cytomegalovirus infection status, the study combined high-throughput TCR immunosequencing, statistical association of individual TCRs with disease status, and machine learning. The aim of the study was to test whether cataloging public T cell receptors could identify signatures of past pathogen exposure.

This clone has a handful of counts. Its antigen specificity is not known. Base quality data are lacking; no much larger clone is found one base away. Separate from the roughly 650-subject first cohort, the validation cohort of more than 90 subjects was the group to which the donors belonged. The investigation overall reported the following: It was suggested by the authors that the approach could potentially be generalized to other disease states and immunological phenotypes. A later analysis had no HLA typing for the validation cohort, so co-occurrence there was scored across all 110 or so repertoires. While some public TCRs were present in many individuals, most TCR sequences turned up only very rarely across donors. Of the cluster scores, approximately 95% were above 0 in a later analysis, which found that TCRs clustered in the first cohort also tended to co-occur in the approximately 130 validation repertoires. In the study, some 180 TCR beta chains were listed as associated with cytomegalovirus. The classifier was reported to diagnose cytomegalovirus status with high specificity and sensitivity in both the original and validation cohorts. In vitro tests confirmed that a few of the cytomegalovirus-associated TCR beta chains recognize cytomegalovirus antigens.

Taken from cysteine to phenylalanine, the CDR3 has 14 residues. The read is trimmed to its CDR3 DNA, 42 bases read in frame from base 1. The V and J ends are trimmed by 0 bases and 6 bases, leaving 12 bases between them. CDR1 and CDR2, looked up from the germline V gene, are SGDLS and YYNGEE. Libraries came from the immunoSEQ multiplex PCR assay. The original methods were these. A statistical classification framework was built for diagnosing cytomegalovirus status from the catalog of TCR beta chain sequences. TCRdb obtained this table from immuneACCESS and retained in-frame rearrangements with V and J assigned. These tables miss some clones; where compared with another copy, unresolved V genes account for less than half of the shortfall, and the remainder is unexplained. V and J calls and clone size come straight from that table; D and trimming were deduced from the DNA. The table for this sample lists over 110,000 clones; about 86% of them were counted only once. The top ten hold under 3% of the sample.

The sequencing input was PBMCs. Recombination joined TRBV9 with TRBJ1-2; the D region possibly corresponds to TRBD1 (5 bases align). This receptor was identified in a man aged 18 to 30 in good health and CMV-seronegative. In nucleotide form, the sequence is TGTGCCAGCAGCGTAGGACCGCCGGGGGATGGCTACACCTTC. Its amino acids are CASSVGPPGDGYTF.